Following are 17 T cell receptor beta chains from one sample sequenced in a study of T-cell memory formation after mild COVID-19. Each CDR3 protein is one row after TCRdb ran MiXCR on the 5' RACE reads. The sample lists 150,000 to 200,000 distinct CDR3 sequences, more than 14% occurring once. The sequenced material came from PBMCs or a T cell subset sorted from them (not recorded which). The receptors derive from an adult woman who had mild COVID-19 (a few samples of this study predate the infection). Cell type and time point are not known.

The J gene is TRBJ2-7, the V gene TRBV7-2, with D possibly matching TRBD1 (6 bases). The ends were cut back, 3 bases at V and 6 bases at J, with 15 bases in the middle. Germline CDR1 is SGHTA and CDR2 is FQGNSA. The CDR3 covers 14 residues. Written as DNA, the CDR3 is TGTGCCAGCAGCTTCGGCATAGGGGGTTCCGAGCAGTACTTC. Amino acid sequence: CASSFGIGGSEQYF. Drawing the rest from reference TRBV7-2 and TRBJ2-7, the complete variable domain is GAGVSQSPSNKVTEKGKDVELRCDPISGHTALYWYRQSLGQGLEFLIYFQGNSAPDKSGLPSDRFSAERTGGSVSTLTIQRTQQEDSAVYLCASSFGIGGSEQYFGPGTRLTVT.

This clonotype was counted between two and nine times. This chain connects TRBV6-5 to TRBJ2-1, with 11 positions matching TRBD2. After removal of 5 bases from V and 7 bases from J, the junction contained 10 bases not matched to a gene. The CDR3 spans 16 residues. CDR1 is MNHEY, CDR2 SVGAGI, per germline. The CDR3 loop is CASSRTSGRTWNEQFF. The CDR3 DNA reads as TGTGCCAGCAGTAGAACTAGCGGGAGAACTTGGAATGAGCAGTTCTTC.

This clonotype has a handful of counts. The chain links TRBV3-1 to TRBJ2-7; 8 nucleotides match TRBD2. CDR1 is LGHDT, CDR2 YNNKEL, per germline (reference sequence). Trimming removed 1 base from V and 3 bases from J; junction bases left unmatched: 5. The CDR3 is 15 residues long. The CDR3, as DNA: TGTGCCAGCAGCCAAGTAGCCGGGACTAGCTACGAGCAGTACTTC. Amino acid sequence: CASSQVAGTSYEQYF.

The chain uses TRBV6-2 or TRBV6-3 and TRBJ2-7; 9 nucleotides align to TRBD2. Germline-derived CDR1 and CDR2 are MNHEY and SVGEGT. V lost 6 bases to trimming and J lost 2 bases; unmatched junction nucleotides: 8. This CDR3 has 15 amino acids. CDR3 DNA: TGTGCCAGCAGATCCGGGACTAGCAATACCTACGAGCAGTACTTC. Amino acids: CASRSGTSNTYEQYF.

This clonotype has a handful of counts. The chain couples TRBV7-8 to TRBJ2-5; no clear D. Germline values: CDR1 SGHVS, CDR2 FQNEAQ. The CDR3 length is 15 residues. The ends were cut back, 5 bases at V and 1 base at J, with 14 bases in the middle. In DNA, the CDR3 is TGTGCCAGCAGCGATCCGGGTGGTACCCAAGAGACCCAGTACTTC. This gives the protein CASSDPGGTQETQYF.

This clonotype was counted between two and nine times. This chain joins TRBV5-6 and TRBJ2-7; D uncertain. V was pared by 1 base and J by 6 bases, with 5 bases between. Germline CDR1 is SGHDT and CDR2 is YYEEEE. There are 11 residues in the CDR3. The CDR3 sequence: CASSLISEQYF. CDR3 coding DNA: TGTGCCAGCAGCTTGATCTCCGAGCAGTACTTC.

The V call is TRBV27, the J call TRBJ2-3, with D uncertain. The CDR3 is 15 residues long. V lost 8 bases and J 2 bases, leaving 17 bases between the germline ends. Germline V gene lookup returns CDR1 MNHEY and CDR2 SMNVEV (reference sequence). This CDR3 reads CASAQVGLNTDTQYF. The CDR3 DNA is TGTGCCAGCGCCCAAGTCGGTTTGAACACAGATACGCAGTATTTT.

The rearrangement links TRBV25-1 to TRBJ1-5; possible D gene TRBD1, 6 bases. Germline V gene lookup returns CDR1 MGHDK and CDR2 SYGVNS. The CDR3 spans 16 residues. Trimming stripped 2 bases from V and 2 bases from J, with 13 bases between. The CDR3 bases are TGTGCCAGCAGTGAAGGGGGCCCTTGGGGCAATCAGCCCCAGCATTTT. Translated, it gives CASSEGGPWGNQPQHF.

The gene calls are TRBV7-9 and TRBJ1-1; D is unresolved. The CDR3 consists of 13 residues. Trimming took off 0 bases at V and 4 bases at J, with 6 bases between the two ends. Per germline, CDR1 SEHNR and CDR2 FQNEAQ (reference sequence). CDR3 nucleotide sequence: TGTGCCAGCAGCTTAGCCCAGGTCACTGAAGCTTTCTTT. It is translated as CASSLAQVTEAFF.

This chain connects TRBV4-3 to TRBJ1-3; no clear D gene. This CDR3 is built from 14 residues. V lost 0 bases and J 4 bases, leaving 7 bases between the germline ends. The germline V gene encodes CDR1 LGHNA and CDR2 YSLEER. CDR3 in DNA: TGCGCCAGCAGCCAAGAGTACAGAGGAAACACCATATATTTT. Translating it yields CASSQEYRGNTIYF.

This clonotype turned up a few times. The CDR3 coding sequence is TGTGCCAGCAGCCAGGGGACAGGGAGATTCAAAGCTTTCTTT. Encoded protein: CASSQGTGRFKAFF. This rearrangement joins TRBV7-3 to TRBJ1-1, with 9 nucleotides matching TRBD1. Germline CDR1 reads SGHTA; CDR2 reads FQGTGA. V lost 5 bases to trimming and J lost 9 bases; unmatched junction nucleotides: 10. This CDR3 comprises 14 residues.

This clonotype has only a few counts. This chain uses TRBV5-1 with TRBJ1-1, with D unclear. V was cut by 0 bases and J by 4 bases, with 10 bases left in between. The germline V gene has CDR1 SGHRS and CDR2 YFSETQ. The CDR3 is made up of 14 amino acids. The CDR3 region is CASSLVVSSTEAFF. CDR3 in DNA: TGCGCCAGCAGCTTGGTCGTTTCTAGCACTGAAGCTTTCTTT.

The sample holds many counts of this clonotype. This chain links TRBV7-8 with TRBJ1-1; 7 nucleotides align to TRBD1. The trim removed 4 bases at V and 3 bases at J, leaving 14 bases unmatched. The CDR3 consists of 17 residues. Germline CDR1 reads SGHVS; CDR2 reads FQNEAQ. CDR3 coding DNA: TGTGCCAGCAGCTCATCTTTACAGGGGAGGGCGGACACTGAAGCTTTCTTT. Translating gives CASSSSLQGRADTEAFF. Full variable domain (rest looked up from reference TRBV7-8 and TRBJ1-1): GAGVSQSPRYKVAKRGQDVALRCDPISGHVSLFWYQQALGQGPEFLTYFQNEAQLDKSGLPSDRFFAERPEGSVSTLKIQRTQQEDSAVYLCASSSSLQGRADTEAFFGQGTRLTVV.

The CDR3 nucleotides are TGTGCCAGCAGTCCAGCGGATACCTACACCGGGGAGCTGTTTTTT. Translation: CASSPADTYTGELFF. The V call is TRBV12-3 or TRBV12-4, the J call TRBJ2-2; TRBD2 is a possible D gene (5 bases). Trimming shortened V by 5 bases and J by 3 bases, and 13 bases separated the two germline ends. CDR3 size: 15 residues.

This chain connects TRBV12-3 or TRBV12-4 to TRBJ2-1; 9 positions agree with TRBD2. Trimming cost V 6 bases and J 0 bases; bases outside gene matches: 9. CDR3 length equals 17 residues. The CDR3 here is CASSLAVAGVSYNEQFF. The CDR3 DNA follows: TGTGCCAGCAGCCTCGCGGTAGCGGGAGTCTCCTACAATGAGCAGTTCTTC.

The chain joins TRBV12-3 or TRBV12-4 to TRBJ2-1; 11 bases fit TRBD2. The junction had 6 bases not matched to a gene; V was cut back by 2 bases and J by 6 bases. This CDR3 spans 16 amino acids. This CDR3 reads CASSLWIAGGFNEQFF. DNA of the CDR3: TGTGCCAGCAGTTTATGGATAGCGGGGGGGTTCAATGAGCAGTTCTTC.

This clonotype turned up a few times. This sequence joins TRBV20-1 and TRBJ2-1; 15 bases are a match to TRBD2. V was pared by 8 bases and J by 3 bases, with 5 bases of the junction left unmatched. Germline CDR1 DFQATT, CDR2 SNEGSKA (reference sequence). The CDR3 covers 15 residues. The CDR3 reads CSRTSGGADYNEQFF. In DNA form, the CDR3 reads TGCAGTCGGACTAGCGGGGGGGCAGACTACAATGAGCAGTTCTTC.